These 27 T cell receptor beta chains originate from one sample sequenced in a study of CD8+CD57+ T cells in acquired aplastic anemia. Patients selected for sequencing had displayed CD8+CD57+ cell expansion by flow cytometry. Genomic DNA was employed as the template in profiling TCR beta VDJ and CDR3. TCRdb analysed the reads with MiXCR anew, one entry per CDR3 protein. The profile shows roughly 280,000 distinct CDR3 sequences, roughly 59% of them singletons. Sequencing was carried out using sorted CD4+, CD8+, or CD8+CD57+ T cells (not recorded which) from PBMCs. These receptors were collected from a human donor with aplastic anemia.

This clonotype was detected a few times. This rearrangement joins TRBV2 to TRBJ2-5; D gene unclear. CDR3 length: 12 residues. Germline V CDR1 and CDR2: SNHLY, FYNNEI. V shed 0 bases and J shed 8 bases, with 7 bases lying between them. This CDR3 reads CASSEAPGTQYF. The CDR3, as DNA: TGTGCCAGCAGTGAAGCCCCAGGCACCCAGTACTTC.

The V call is TRBV12-3 or TRBV12-4, the J call TRBJ2-7; TRBD2 agrees at 11 bases. Trimming at V came to 3 bases and at J to 5 bases, leaving 9 bases not matched to a gene. The CDR3 sequence is 16 residues long. CDR3 amino acids: CASSFGGLAVRHEQYF. CDR3 sequence (DNA): TGTGCCAGCAGTTTTGGGGGACTAGCGGTTCGCCACGAGCAGTACTTC.

The V gene is TRBV9, the J gene TRBJ1-1; TRBD1 might be the D (5 bases). The V end was cut by 4 bases, the J end by 6 bases, with 19 bases between. There are 15 residues in the CDR3. The germline V gene encodes CDR1 SGDLS and CDR2 YYNGEE. In DNA form, the CDR3 reads TGTGCCAGCAGCCCTAGTGACAGACTAGTGCCTGAAGCTTTCTTT. It yields the protein CASSPSDRLVPEAFF.

The chain joins TRBV5-1 to TRBJ2-3, with a weak D call TRBD2 (6 bases). V lost 5 bases to trimming and J lost 6 bases, with 7 bases between them. Germline CDR1 and CDR2: SGHRS and YFSETQ. The CDR3 runs to 11 residues. The CDR3 DNA follows: TGCGCCAGCAGGGAGGGGGATACGCAGTATTTT. Its translation: CASREGDTQYF.

This chain connects TRBV5-1 to TRBJ1-2; D unresolved. The V end was cut by 4 bases, the J end by 1 base, with 11 bases between. Germline lookup yields CDR1 SGHRS and CDR2 YFSETQ. The CDR3 contains 14 residues. CDR3 amino acids: CASSMDGNNYGYTF. DNA for the CDR3: TGCGCCAGCAGCATGGATGGGAATAACTATGGCTACACCTTC.

The chain combines TRBV5-1 with TRBJ1-1; D call uncertain. The germline V and J ends were trimmed by 2 bases and 1 base, with 9 bases remaining between them. This CDR3 contains 14 residues. Looked up from germline, CDR1 is SGHRS and CDR2 is YFSETQ. The CDR3 loop is CASSFETENTEAFF. In nucleotides, the CDR3 is TGCGCCAGCAGCTTCGAGACGGAGAACACTGAAGCTTTCTTT.

This clonotype was counted at least ten times. The chain is built from TRBV7-8 and TRBJ1-3; tentatively, D is TRBD1 (6 bases). The CDR3 is made up of 16 amino acids. The germline V and J ends were trimmed by 1 base and 0 bases, with 10 bases remaining between them. The germline V gene has CDR1 SGHVS and CDR2 FQNEAQ. The CDR3 DNA is TGTGCCAGCAGCTTAGTAGCAGGGGCCTCTGGAAACACCATATATTTT. It codes for CASSLVAGASGNTIYF.

This clonotype was seen a handful of times. The chain links TRBV5-1 to TRBJ2-7; 9 positions match TRBD2. The germline gives CDR1 SGHRS, CDR2 YFSETQ. J was trimmed by 6 bases and V by 4 bases; bases with no gene match: 11. CDR3 length equals 15 residues. As DNA, the CDR3 is TGCGCCAGCAGCCCCATCCTAGCGGGATCCGCCGAGCAGTACTTC. Translating gives CASSPILAGSAEQYF.

This clonotype has ten or more counts. The chain combines TRBV7-9 with TRBJ1-3; 9 bases map to TRBD1. In germline, CDR1 is SEHNR, CDR2 FQNEAQ (reference sequence). The CDR3 contains 16 residues. The junction had 5 bases not matched to a gene; V was cut back by 5 bases and J by 0 bases. CDR3 bases: TGTGCCAGCAGCCCAGGGACAGGGACCTCTGGAAACACCATATATTTT. Residues: CASSPGTGTSGNTIYF.

This chain joins TRBV7-9 and TRBJ1-1, with no clear D. Trimming removed 5 bases from V and 8 bases from J, with 15 bases in between. CDR1 and CDR2 from the germline V gene are SEHNR and FQNEAQ (reference sequence). CDR3 length: 13 residues. CDR3 loop: CASSPTIGGEAFF. In DNA, the CDR3 is TGTGCCAGCAGCCCGACAATTGGTGGGGAAGCTTTCTTT.

This clonotype was found a few times. The chain is built from TRBV20-1 and TRBJ2-5, with 7 bases that match TRBD1. Germline CDR1 is DFQATT and CDR2 is SNEGSKA (reference sequence). The CDR3 is made up of 14 amino acids. V trimming: 1 base; J trimming: 5 bases; junction bases outside the gene matches: 7. CDR3 DNA sequence: TGCAGTGCTAGAGTAGGGGGCCTAGAGGAGACCCAGTACTTC. Translating it yields CSARVGGLEETQYF.

This clonotype was observed at least ten times. The chain has TRBV18 and TRBJ2-7; D is perhaps TRBD2 (5 bases). This CDR3 spans 15 amino acids. Germline CDR1 and CDR2: KGHSH and LQKENI. Trimming cost V 3 bases and J 5 bases, with 17 bases left between them. The CDR3 coding sequence is TGTGCCAGCTCACCTACTCGACCGGGTAGCGACGAGCAGTACTTC. This codes for CASSPTRPGSDEQYF.

V usage is TRBV25-1 and J usage is TRBJ1-1; tentatively, D is TRBD1 (5 bases). Trimming pared 6 bases from V and 0 bases from J, leaving 14 bases between. The CDR3 length is 15 residues. Germline V lookup: CDR1 MGHDK, CDR2 SYGVNS. The CDR3, as DNA: TGTGCCAGCAGCCCTAGAGGGGCCATGAACACTGAAGCTTTCTTT. Its protein is CASSPRGAMNTEAFF.

J is TRBJ2-3 and V is TRBV20-1; D unresolved. CDR1 and CDR2 (germline): DFQATT, SNEGSKA (reference sequence). Trimming took off 6 bases at V and 1 base at J, with 11 bases between the two ends. The CDR3 length is 13 residues. The chain's CDR3 is CSATPFRTDTQYF. CDR3 sequence (DNA): TGCAGTGCAACACCCTTTCGCACAGATACGCAGTATTTT.

The V and J genes are TRBV29-1 and TRBJ1-2; 7 bases align to TRBD1. CDR1 SQVTM and CDR2 ANQGSEA come from the germline V gene. This CDR3 is built from 13 residues. The V and J ends lost 3 bases and 2 bases, in that order; junction bases with no gene match: 3. The CDR3 reads CSVDPGQNYGYTF. CDR3 nucleotide sequence: TGCAGCGTTGACCCGGGACAGAACTATGGCTACACCTTC. Full variable domain (remainder filled in from reference TRBV29-1 and TRBJ1-2): SAVISQKPSRDICQRGTSLTIQCQVDSQVTMMFWYRQQPGQSLTLIATANQGSEATYESGFVIDKFPISRPNLTFSTLTVSNMSPEDSSIYLCSVDPGQNYGYTFGSGTRLTVV.

This clonotype was found a few times. The J gene is TRBJ2-3, the V gene TRBV19, with 11 positions matching TRBD1. Germline V gene data show CDR1 as LNHDA and CDR2 as SQIVND (reference sequence). CDR3 length: 14 amino acids. V shed 7 bases and J 5 bases; nucleotides not matched to a gene: 5. CDR3 sequence reads: CASMRTGGIDTQYF. CDR3 sequence (DNA): TGTGCCAGTATGAGGACAGGGGGCATAGATACGCAGTATTTT.

J is TRBJ1-1 and V is TRBV10-3, with D possibly matching TRBD1 (6 bases). CDR3 length equals 16 residues. V was pared by 3 bases and J by 1 base, with 15 bases between. Germline V lookup: CDR1 ENHRY, CDR2 SYGVKD. The DNA for the CDR3 is TGTGCCATCAGTGATAGGGGGATGGGGGGGAACACTGAAGCTTTCTTT. Its translation: CAISDRGMGGNTEAFF.

The rearrangement uses TRBV25-1 and TRBJ1-6; 7 nucleotides agree with TRBD1. CDR1 MGHDK and CDR2 SYGVNS come from the germline V gene. V trimming: 1 base; J trimming: 8 bases; junction bases outside the gene matches: 5. There are 15 residues in the CDR3. The DNA for the CDR3 is TGTGCCAGCAGTGAATCCGAGACAGGGTATTCACCCCTCCACTTT. This sequence encodes CASSESETGYSPLHF. The full variable domain, its missing parts supplied by reference TRBV25-1 and TRBJ1-6, is EADIYQTPRYLVIGTGKKITLECSQTMGHDKMYWYQQDPGMELHLIHYSYGVNSTEKGDLSSESTVSRIRTEHFPLTLESARPSHTSQYLCASSESETGYSPLHFGNGTRLTVT.

This clonotype was recorded at least ten times. The CDR3 is CASSLQGFSYEQYF. The CDR3 DNA reads TGTGCCAGCAGCTTACAAGGTTTCTCCTACGAGCAGTACTTC. The chain carries TRBV11-2 and TRBJ2-7, with D unresolved. This CDR3 contains 14 residues. Germline V gene lookup returns CDR1 SGHAT and CDR2 FQNNGV. V was trimmed by 2 bases and J by 0 bases, leaving 8 bases between them.

The J gene is TRBJ1-1, the V gene TRBV15; D unclear. The V gene's germline CDR1 is LNHNV and CDR2 YYDKDF (reference sequence). The CDR3 extends over 13 amino acids. V was shortened by 3 bases and J by 1 base, with 6 bases between the two germline ends. This CDR3 reads CATSRRENTEAFF. The DNA for the CDR3 is TGTGCCACCAGCAGGCGGGAGAACACTGAAGCTTTCTTT.

V and J are TRBV19 and TRBJ1-5; D is unclear. Deletions cut 5 bases from V and 14 bases from J, with 25 bases between. This CDR3 region has 15 residues. Germline loops: CDR1 LNHDA, CDR2 SQIVND (reference sequence). CDR3 nucleotides: TGTGCCAGTAGTCTAATAGCGGGAGATGTTAACTACGAGCATTTT. Translation: CASSLIAGDVNYEHF.

This clonotype was counted between two and nine times. The genes are TRBV10-2 and TRBJ2-3, with TRBD2 matching 9 bases. CDR3 length equals 16 residues. In germline, CDR1 is WSHSY, CDR2 SAAADI. Losses at the gene ends were 4 bases for V and 3 bases for J; bases not matched to a gene: 8. CDR3 region: CASSGSQAGGTDTQYF. The CDR3 coding sequence is TGCGCCAGCAGTGGATCACAGGCGGGGGGGACAGATACGCAGTATTTT.

This clonotype has more than one count but fewer than ten. The gene calls are TRBV2 and TRBJ1-1; D is unresolved. Trimming took off 4 bases at V and 4 bases at J, with 10 bases between the two ends. CDR3 length: 13 amino acids. Germline V gives CDR1 SNHLY, CDR2 FYNNEI. The CDR3 nucleotides are TGTGCCAGCAGTGGTCCTCGGGGCACTGAAGCTTTCTTT. This translates into CASSGPRGTEAFF.

This clonotype has only a few counts. This chain joins TRBV7-2 and TRBJ2-7; possibly TRBD2 for D (7 bases). The germline V gene encodes CDR1 SGHTA and CDR2 FQGNSA. The V and J ends lost 7 bases and 3 bases respectively, with 16 bases between them. CDR3 length equals 14 residues. CDR3 nucleotides: TGTGCCAGCAACATACAGGGAGGGGGCTACGAGCAGTACTTC. Its protein product is CASNIQGGGYEQYF.

Ten or more counts support this clonotype. The chain recombines TRBV4-2 with TRBJ2-5; 7 bases agree with TRBD1. V shed 2 bases and J 2 bases; nucleotides not matched to a gene: 5. Germline CDR1 and CDR2: LGHNA and YNFKEQ. The CDR3 contains 15 residues. In nucleotides, the CDR3 is TGTGCCAGCAGCCAACGGACAGGATATCAAGAGACCCAGTACTTC. Its protein is CASSQRTGYQETQYF.

This clonotype was detected a few times. The chain employs TRBV7-9 and TRBJ1-2, with 11 nucleotides matching TRBD1. This CDR3 has 15 amino acids. Trimming at V came to 5 bases and at J to 6 bases, leaving 8 bases not matched to a gene. Germline-derived CDR1 and CDR2 are SEHNR and FQNEAQ (reference sequence). This CDR3 is CASSRGQGASDGYTF. As DNA, the CDR3 is TGTGCCAGCAGCCGAGGACAGGGGGCTTCGGATGGCTACACCTTC.

There are many counts of this clonotype. The chain combines TRBV16 with TRBJ1-1; the D is unclear. This CDR3 contains 15 residues. Germline lookup yields CDR1 KGHSY and CDR2 FQNENV. V was shortened by 2 bases and J by 1 base, with 11 bases between the two germline ends. The CDR3 loop is CASSQRGSGNTEAFF. CDR3 nucleotides: TGTGCCAGCAGCCAACGTGGGTCGGGGAACACTGAAGCTTTCTTT. The full variable domain, with the rest looked up from reference TRBV16 and TRBJ1-1, is GEEVAQTPKHLVRGEGQKAKLYCAPIKGHSYVFWYQQVLKNEFKFLISFQNENVFDETGMPKERFSAKCLPNSPCSLEIQATKLEDSAVYFCASSQRGSGNTEAFFGQGTRLTVV.